The clone carrying this T cell receptor (beta chain) was found many times. Antigen: not known. The data originate from a study of T cells in Graves' hyperthyroidism and ophthalmopathy. Broader study findings: Ophthalmopathy was separated from stable hyperthyroidism by a 13 V-J model.

Patients having uncontrolled infection, another autoimmune disease, pregnancy or lactation were not included. Template material for amplifying TCR beta CDR3 regions consisted of RNA transcripts. When the TCR CDR3 underwent first-round RT-PCR, the HTBI primer set was used. In TCRdb, the multiplex PCR reads were re-called with MiXCR into one record per CDR3 protein. The data show roughly 250,000 distinct CDR3 sequences, 22% seen once. The V end lost 6 bases, the J end lost 5 bases, and 17 bases lay between the germline ends. Looked up from germline, CDR1 is WNHNN and CDR2 is SYGVQD (reference sequence). The CDR3 runs 15 residues.

Sequencing used blood. The receptor's source is a man younger than 40 with Graves' ophthalmopathy. The genes are TRBV10-1 and TRBJ2-1, with D unclear. CDR3 amino acids: CASSSDGRKDNEQFF. The CDR3 DNA is TGCGCCAGCAGCTCCGACGGAAGAAAGGACAATGAGCAGTTCTTC.